Sequencing of this T cell receptor (beta chain) was carried out in a study of cytomegalovirus exposure and HLA in healthy donors. Study-wide results and caveats: In a later analysis, first-cohort TCR clusters were found to tend to co-occur in the approximately 120 validation repertoires. For cytomegalovirus status, the classifier reportedly gave diagnoses with high specificity and sensitivity. Researchers catalogued about 160 TCR beta chains as cytomegalovirus-associated. Rare TCR sequences dominated, though some public TCRs recurred in many donors.

Points on this clone: As yet, its antigen is unknown.

V gave up 5 bases and J gave up 2 bases; unmatched junction bases: 5. Germline V gives CDR1 MNHNS, CDR2 SASEGT. This CDR3 is built from 15 residues. Libraries were prepared by immunoSEQ multiplex PCR; TCRdb keeps only in-frame clonotypes and omits some of them. The sample shows 200,000 or so clones, 88% of them seen only once. The TCR originated in a woman between 18 and 29 years old in good health and CMV-seronegative. Sequences were obtained from PBMCs. The chain couples TRBV6-1 to TRBJ2-1; 8 positions agree with TRBD2. CDR3 region: CASSPRLATYNEQFF. Written as DNA, the CDR3 is TGTGCCAGCAGTCCTCGACTAGCGACCTACAATGAGCAGTTCTTC.